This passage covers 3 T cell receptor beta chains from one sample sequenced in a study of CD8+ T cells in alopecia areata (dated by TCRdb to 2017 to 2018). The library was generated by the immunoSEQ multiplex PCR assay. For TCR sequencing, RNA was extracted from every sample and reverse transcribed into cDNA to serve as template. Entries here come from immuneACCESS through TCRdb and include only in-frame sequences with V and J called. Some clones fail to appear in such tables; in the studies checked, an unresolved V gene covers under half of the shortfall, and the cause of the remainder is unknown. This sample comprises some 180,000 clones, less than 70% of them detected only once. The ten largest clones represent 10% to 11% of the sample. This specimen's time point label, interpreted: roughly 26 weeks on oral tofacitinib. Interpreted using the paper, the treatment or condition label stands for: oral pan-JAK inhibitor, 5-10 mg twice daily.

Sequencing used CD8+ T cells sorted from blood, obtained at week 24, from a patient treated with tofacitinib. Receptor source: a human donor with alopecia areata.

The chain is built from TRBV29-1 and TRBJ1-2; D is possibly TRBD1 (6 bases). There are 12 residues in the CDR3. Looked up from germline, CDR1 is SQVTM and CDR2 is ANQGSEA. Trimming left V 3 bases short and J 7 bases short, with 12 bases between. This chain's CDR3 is CSVEAGAAGYTF. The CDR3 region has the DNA TGCAGCGTTGAGGCAGGGGCTGCTGGCTACACCTTC.

In nucleotides, the CDR3 is TGTGCCAGCAGTTACAATCGGGGGTGGGACTACGAGCAGTACTTC. Translation: CASSYNRGWDYEQYF. The chain joins TRBV6-5 to TRBJ2-7, with D tentatively TRBD2 (6 bases). Trimming cost V 2 bases and J 3 bases, with 14 bases left between them. This CDR3 region has 15 residues. Germline V gene data show CDR1 as MNHEY and CDR2 as SVGAGI.

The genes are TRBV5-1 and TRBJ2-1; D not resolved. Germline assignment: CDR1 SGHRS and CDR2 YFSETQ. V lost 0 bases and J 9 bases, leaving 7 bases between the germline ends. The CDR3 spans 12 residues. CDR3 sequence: CASSLDLREQFF. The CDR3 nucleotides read TGCGCCAGCAGCTTGGATCTTCGTGAGCAGTTCTTC.